This T cell receptor beta chain emerged from a study of identical twins. Findings and caveats of the study: Whereas memory repertoires showed no such difference, abundant cord blood beta clonotypes carried fewer insertions.

One entry per CDR3 protein, called by TCRdb with MiXCR from the 5' RACE reads. The sample contains 550,000 to 800,000 distinct CDR3 sequences, just over 7% of which appear only once. As concerns this clonotype: The target antigen is unknown.

CDR1 is SNHLY, CDR2 FYNNEI, per germline. Germline trimming cut 7 bases from V and 7 bases from J; bases unmatched to any gene: 20. The CDR3 consists of 18 residues. This sample was shared with a second study, whose subject was yellow fever vaccine responses in identical twins.

J is TRBJ2-2 and V is TRBV2, with 8 bases fitting TRBD1. The receptor comes from a woman under 30 in good health. Specimen: PBMCs. CDR3 in DNA: TGTGCCAGCACCCCCCTGTGGGGGACAGGTCGTGGTGGCGGGGAGCTGTTTTTT. As protein: CASTPLWGTGRGGGELFF. Full variable domain (outside the CDR3, taken from reference TRBV2 and TRBJ2-2): EPEVTQTPSHQVTQMGQEVILRCVPISNHLYFYWYRQILGQKVEFLVSFYNNEISEKSEIFDDQFSVERPDGSNFTLKIRSTKLEDSAMYFCASTPLWGTGRGGGELFFGEGSRLTVL.